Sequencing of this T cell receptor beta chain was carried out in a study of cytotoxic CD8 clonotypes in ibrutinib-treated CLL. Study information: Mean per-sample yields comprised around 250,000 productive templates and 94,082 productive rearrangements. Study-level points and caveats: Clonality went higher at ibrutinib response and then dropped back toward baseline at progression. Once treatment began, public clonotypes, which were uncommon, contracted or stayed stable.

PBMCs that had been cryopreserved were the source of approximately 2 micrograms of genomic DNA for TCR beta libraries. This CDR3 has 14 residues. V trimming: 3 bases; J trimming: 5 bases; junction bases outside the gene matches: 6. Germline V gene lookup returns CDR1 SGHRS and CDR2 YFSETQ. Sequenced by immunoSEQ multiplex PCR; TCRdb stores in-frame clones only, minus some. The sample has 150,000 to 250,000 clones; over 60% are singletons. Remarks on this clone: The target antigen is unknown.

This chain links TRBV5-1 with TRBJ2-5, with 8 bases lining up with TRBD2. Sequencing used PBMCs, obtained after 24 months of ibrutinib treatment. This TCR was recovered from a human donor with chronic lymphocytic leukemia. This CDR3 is CASSYGTSEETQYF. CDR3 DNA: TGCGCCAGCAGCTATGGGACTAGTGAGGAGACCCAGTACTTC. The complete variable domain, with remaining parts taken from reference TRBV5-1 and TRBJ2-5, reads KAGVTQTPRYLIKTRGQQVTLSCSPISGHRSVSWYQQTPGQGLQFLFEYFSETQRNKGNFPGRFSGRQFSNSRSEMNVSTLELGDSALYLCASSYGTSEETQYFGPGTRLLVL.